The 21 T cell receptor beta chains given below trace back to one sample, sequenced in a study of blood T cell repertoires in COVID-19. Sequenced by immunoSEQ multiplex PCR; TCRdb stores in-frame clones only, minus some. Of 140,000 or so clones listed, 84% were seen once; the top ten hold nearly 3.5%. The sequenced material came from PBMCs or T cells enriched from blood (not recorded which). These receptors were collected from a woman in her fifties or sixties with acute COVID-19.

The genes are TRBV2 and TRBJ2-1; 8 bases agree with TRBD2. In germline, CDR1 is SNHLY, CDR2 FYNNEI. V shed 1 base, J shed 6 bases, and the junction held 8 bases outside the gene matches. This CDR3 spans 16 amino acids. CDR3 nucleotide sequence: TGTGCCAGCAGTGAAGGAACGACTAGCGTCGGCAATGAGCAGTTCTTC. Residues: CASSEGTTSVGNEQFF.

V usage is TRBV7-9 and J usage is TRBJ2-2; D may be TRBD2 (5 bases). The CDR3 contains 15 residues. Germline V CDR1 and CDR2: SEHNR, FQNEAQ (reference sequence). V was trimmed by 3 bases and J by 8 bases, leaving 16 bases between them. The chain's CDR3 is CASSFRNTGVGELFF. CDR3 coding DNA: TGTGCCAGCAGCTTTCGTAACACCGGGGTAGGGGAGCTGTTTTTT.

This clone has only one observation. This rearrangement joins TRBV3-1 (or the pseudogene TRBV3-2) to TRBJ2-2, with 7 bases identical to TRBD2. This CDR3 is 18 amino acids long. CDR1 LGHDT and CDR2 YNNKEL come from the germline V gene (reference sequence). J lost 5 bases, V lost 0 bases, and 12 bases had no gene match. CDR3 amino acids: CASSQESEVLAVTGELFF. The CDR3 DNA follows: TGTGCCAGCAGCCAAGAATCAGAGGTCCTAGCGGTTACCGGGGAGCTGTTTTTT.

This clone came up once. The chain combines TRBV9 with TRBJ2-3; the match to TRBD2 covers 8 bases. CDR1 and CDR2 (germline): SGDLS, YYNGEE. The CDR3 contains 16 residues. The V and J ends lost 1 base and 5 bases, in that order; junction bases with no gene match: 9. Written as DNA, the CDR3 is TGTGCCAGCAGCGTAAGGGTTGGGCTAGCGGGAGATACGCAGTATTTT. It specifies CASSVRVGLAGDTQYF.

This clone was counted between two and nine times. The chain joins TRBV5-1 to TRBJ1-1, with D possibly being TRBD1 (5 bases). The CDR3 covers 14 residues. Germline values: CDR1 SGHRS, CDR2 YFSETQ. V dropped 7 bases and J dropped 1 base, with 14 bases sitting between them. The CDR3 here is CASATGGKNTEAFF. CDR3 nucleotides: TGCGCCAGCGCTACCGGGGGGAAGAACACTGAAGCTTTCTTT.

This clone was counted between two and nine times. The chain has TRBV7-2 and TRBJ1-2; TRBD1 agrees at 7 bases. The CDR3 totals 15 residues. CDR1 is SGHTA, CDR2 FQGNSA, per germline. The J segment lost 8 bases and the V segment lost 3 bases, leaving 12 bases of the junction unmatched. CDR3 protein: CASSFSRQGNLGYTF. Written as DNA, the CDR3 is TGTGCCAGCAGCTTCTCCCGACAGGGCAATTTAGGCTACACCTTC.

This chain connects TRBV6-5 to TRBJ2-7; perhaps TRBD1 as D (6 bases). Trimming pared 6 bases from V and 0 bases from J, leaving 12 bases between. Germline CDR1 MNHEY, CDR2 SVGAGI. The CDR3 has 14 amino acids. The CDR3 DNA reads TGTGCCAGCAGCACAAACAGGGTCTCCTACGAGCAGTACTTC. Protein sequence: CASSTNRVSYEQYF.

The chain joins TRBV5-6 to TRBJ2-5; D ambiguous. The V gene lost 2 bases and the J gene lost 0 bases, with 5 bases spanning the gap. The CDR3 is made up of 13 amino acids. Looked up from germline, CDR1 is SGHDT and CDR2 is YYEEEE. CDR3 region: CASSFNNQETQYF. CDR3 nucleotides: TGTGCCAGCAGCTTCAACAACCAAGAGACCCAGTACTTC. Full variable domain (missing parts from reference TRBV5-6 and TRBJ2-5): DAGVTQSPTHLIKTRGQQVTLRCSPKSGHDTVSWYQQALGQGPQFIFQYYEEEERQRGNFPDRFSGHQFPNYSSELNVNALLLGDSALYLCASSFNNQETQYFGPGTRLLVL.

This chain joins TRBV6-6 and TRBJ2-7; D not resolved. There are 12 residues in the CDR3. From germline, CDR1 is MNHNY and CDR2 SVGAGI (reference sequence). V lost 4 bases and J 1 base, leaving 5 bases between the germline ends. CDR3 nucleotides: TGTGCCAGCAGTTCCCCTTCCTACGAGCAGTACTTC. It specifies CASSSPSYEQYF.

The J gene is TRBJ2-1, the V gene TRBV9, with TRBD2 matching 14 bases. Germline trimming cut 3 bases from V and 6 bases from J; bases unmatched to any gene: 2. From germline, CDR1 is SGDLS and CDR2 YYNGEE. The CDR3 runs 15 residues. The CDR3 DNA sequence: TGTGCCAGCAGCGCGACTAGCGGGAGGGCCAATGAGCAGTTCTTC. As protein: CASSATSGRANEQFF. Using reference TRBV9 and TRBJ2-1 for the parts outside the CDR3, the full variable domain is DSGVTQTPKHLITATGQRVTLRCSPRSGDLSVYWYQQSLDQGLQFLIQYYNGEERAKGNILERFSAQQFPDLHSELNLSSLELGDSALYFCASSATSGRANEQFFGPGTRLTVL.

A few counts support this clone. The chain employs TRBV30 and TRBJ1-5; D is perhaps TRBD1 (5 bases). Trimming removed 4 bases at V and 2 bases at J, with 9 bases between. The CDR3 runs to 13 residues. Germline CDR1 GTSNPN, CDR2 SVGIG (reference sequence). The CDR3 loop reads CAWKDNGNQPQHF. As DNA, the CDR3 is TGTGCCTGGAAGGACAATGGCAATCAGCCCCAGCATTTT.

The chain recombines TRBV28 with TRBJ1-5, with D perhaps matching TRBD1 (6 bases). Germline CDR1 MDHEN, CDR2 SYDVKM. The CDR3 is 14 amino acids. Trimming stripped 6 bases from V and 7 bases from J, with 16 bases between. CDR3 in DNA: TGTGCCAGCAGCGGCGCACAGGGTAGACAGCCCCAGCATTTT. Amino acids: CASSGAQGRQPQHF.

The J gene is TRBJ1-2, the V gene TRBV29-1; D remains unclear. Germline V gives CDR1 SQVTM, CDR2 ANQGSEA. CDR3 length: 12 amino acids. V dropped 4 bases and J dropped 1 base, with 7 bases sitting between them. DNA for the CDR3: TGCAGCGTTGCGGCGGATAACTATGGCTACACCTTC. This codes for CSVAADNYGYTF.

J is TRBJ2-4 and V is TRBV3-1 (or the pseudogene TRBV3-2); 9 bases are a match to TRBD2. The CDR3 runs to 16 residues. The germline V gene has CDR1 LGHDT and CDR2 YNNKEL (reference sequence). V was pared by 6 bases and J by 2 bases, with 8 bases of the junction left unmatched. The CDR3 DNA is TGTGCCAGCAGTAGTAGCGGGAGTTTGTCCAAAAACATTCAGTACTTC. It specifies CASSSSGSLSKNIQYF.

The rearrangement uses TRBV30 and TRBJ2-7; the D is unclear. The CDR3 has 13 amino acids. Germline assignment: CDR1 GTSNPN and CDR2 SVGIG (reference sequence). Between the trimmed V and J ends, which lost 0 bases and 9 bases, there was a span of 15 bases. The chain's CDR3 is CAWSVRGDLGQYF. CDR3 DNA sequence: TGTGCCTGGAGTGTACGCGGCGACCTCGGGCAGTACTTC.

J is TRBJ2-5 and V is TRBV9, with 8 bases lining up with TRBD2. There are 15 residues in the CDR3. V shed 3 bases, J shed 4 bases, and the junction held 8 bases outside the gene matches. Per the germline V gene, CDR1 is SGDLS and CDR2 is YYNGEE. The CDR3 is CASSGSGRGPETQYF. Here the CDR3 DNA reads TGTGCCAGCAGCGGGAGCGGGAGAGGGCCAGAGACCCAGTACTTC. Full variable domain (remainder filled in from reference TRBV9 and TRBJ2-5): DSGVTQTPKHLITATGQRVTLRCSPRSGDLSVYWYQQSLDQGLQFLIQYYNGEERAKGNILERFSAQQFPDLHSELNLSSLELGDSALYFCASSGSGRGPETQYFGPGTRLLVL.

The chain joins TRBV5-1 to TRBJ1-4, with D possibly matching TRBD1 (5 bases). Germline-derived CDR1 and CDR2 are SGHRS and YFSETQ. The CDR3 sequence is 14 residues long. The V end lost 5 bases, the J end lost 8 bases, and 16 bases lay between the germline ends. The CDR3 spells CASSPGRVNEKLFF. The CDR3 DNA follows: TGCGCCAGCAGTCCGGGCAGGGTCAACGAAAAACTGTTTTTT.

The V and J genes are TRBV12-5 and TRBJ2-1; TRBD1 agrees at 7 bases. CDR3 length: 15 residues. Germline CDR1 LGHNT, CDR2 FRNRAP. Losses at the gene ends were 6 bases for V and 5 bases for J; bases not matched to a gene: 10. The CDR3, as DNA: TGTGCTAGTGGCCCGGACAGGTCTATGAACAATGAGCAGTTCTTC. The encoded protein is CASGPDRSMNNEQFF.

The chain carries TRBV7-2 and TRBJ2-1; D is possibly TRBD1 (6 bases). Trimming stripped 4 bases from V and 16 bases from J, with 23 bases between. The CDR3 length is 14 residues. CDR1 SGHTA and CDR2 FQGNSA come from the germline V gene. The CDR3, as DNA: TGTGCCAGCAGCTCCGTCTCGGTAGACCAGGGACAATTCTTC. This gives the protein CASSSVSVDQGQFF.

This rearrangement joins TRBV30 to TRBJ1-4; D possibly corresponds to TRBD1 (5 bases). Trimming shortened V by 1 base and J by 8 bases, and 17 bases separated the two germline ends. The CDR3 extends over 15 amino acids. Germline V gives CDR1 GTSNPN, CDR2 SVGIG (reference sequence). This chain's CDR3 is CAWSDQGYRKEKLFF. As DNA, the CDR3 is TGTGCCTGGAGTGACCAAGGGTACAGGAAAGAAAAACTGTTTTTT.

This chain joins TRBV4-1 and TRBJ1-2; 8 positions agree with TRBD1. Losses at the gene ends were 1 base for V and 3 bases for J; bases not matched to a gene: 4. CDR1 and CDR2 (germline): MGHRA, YSYEKL. The CDR3 loop spans 15 amino acids. The CDR3 nucleotides read TGCGCCAGCAGCCAAGTAGACAGGGGCGACTATGGCTACACCTTC. Translating it yields CASSQVDRGDYGYTF.